This T cell receptor beta chain was captured in a study of beta chain features in type 1 diabetes. TCRB transcripts that were expressed got sequenced, as all of the isolated RNA had been reverse transcribed. Measured with immunoSEQ multiplex PCR; TCRdb has only the in-frame clones, and not every one. Altogether a few hundred thousand clones are present, 10% to 15% being singletons, with the ten largest covering 0.017%. Germline loops: CDR1 SEHNR, CDR2 FQNEAQ (reference sequence). Trimming stripped 5 bases from V and 0 bases from J, with 10 bases between. This CDR3 has 14 amino acids. Material: naive CD4+ T cells from blood. This chain uses TRBV7-9 with TRBJ2-5; D is unclear. This TCR was sampled from a man between 18 and 35 years old in good health. CDR3 protein: CASSRGVDQETQYF. CDR3 nucleotides: TGTGCCAGCAGCCGAGGAGTTGACCAAGAGACCCAGTACTTC.